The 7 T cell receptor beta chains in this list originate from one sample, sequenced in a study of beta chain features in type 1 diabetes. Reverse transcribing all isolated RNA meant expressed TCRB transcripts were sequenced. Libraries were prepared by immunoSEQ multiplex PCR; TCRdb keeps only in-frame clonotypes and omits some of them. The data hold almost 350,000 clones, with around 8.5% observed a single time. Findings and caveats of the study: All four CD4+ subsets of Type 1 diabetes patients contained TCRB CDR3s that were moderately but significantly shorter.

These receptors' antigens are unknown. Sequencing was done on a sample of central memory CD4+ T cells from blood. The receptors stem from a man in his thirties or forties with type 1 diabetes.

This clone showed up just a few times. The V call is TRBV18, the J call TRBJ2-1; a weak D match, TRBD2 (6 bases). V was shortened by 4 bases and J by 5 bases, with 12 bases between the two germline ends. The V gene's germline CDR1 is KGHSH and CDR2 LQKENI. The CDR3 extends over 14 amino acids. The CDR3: CASSRAGGNNEQFF. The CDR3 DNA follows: TGTGCCAGCTCACGGGCCGGGGGTAACAATGAGCAGTTCTTC. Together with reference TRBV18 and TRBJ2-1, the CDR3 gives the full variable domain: NAGVMQNPRHLVRRRGQEARLRCSPMKGHSHVYWYRQLPEEGLKFMVYLQKENIIDESGMPKERFSAEFPKEGPSILRIQQVVRGDSAAYFCASSRAGGNNEQFFGPGTRLTVL.

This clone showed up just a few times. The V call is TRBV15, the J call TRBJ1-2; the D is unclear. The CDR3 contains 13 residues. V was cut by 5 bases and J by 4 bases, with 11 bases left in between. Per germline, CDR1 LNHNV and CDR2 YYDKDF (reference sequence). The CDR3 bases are TGTGCCACCAGCTCCGGGGAGCTCTATGGCTACACCTTC. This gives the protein CATSSGELYGYTF.

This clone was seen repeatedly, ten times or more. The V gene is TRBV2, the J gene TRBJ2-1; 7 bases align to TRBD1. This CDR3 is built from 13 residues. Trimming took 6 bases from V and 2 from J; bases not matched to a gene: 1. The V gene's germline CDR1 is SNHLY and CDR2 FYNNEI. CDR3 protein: CASRGTAYNEQFF. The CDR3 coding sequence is TGTGCCAGCAGAGGGACAGCCTACAATGAGCAGTTCTTC.

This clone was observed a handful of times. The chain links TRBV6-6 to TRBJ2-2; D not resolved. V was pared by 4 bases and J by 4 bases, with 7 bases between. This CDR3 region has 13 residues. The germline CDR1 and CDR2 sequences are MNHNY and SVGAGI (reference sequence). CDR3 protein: CASSFTSTGELFF. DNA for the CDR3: TGTGCCAGCAGTTTCACGAGCACCGGGGAGCTGTTTTTT.

The CDR3 loop reads CAISESSQGGYGYTF. CDR3 nucleotides: TGTGCCATCAGTGAGTCATCTCAGGGCGGCTATGGCTACACCTTC. The J gene is TRBJ1-2, the V gene TRBV10-3; perhaps TRBD1 as D (5 bases). CDR3 size: 15 residues. The V end lost 0 bases, the J end lost 4 bases, and 12 bases lay between the germline ends. Germline lookup yields CDR1 ENHRY and CDR2 SYGVKD.

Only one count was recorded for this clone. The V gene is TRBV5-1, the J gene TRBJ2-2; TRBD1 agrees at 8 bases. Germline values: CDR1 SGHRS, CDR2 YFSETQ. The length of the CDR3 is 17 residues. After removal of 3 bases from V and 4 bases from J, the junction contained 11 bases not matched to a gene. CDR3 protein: CASSSFRTGSSTGELFF. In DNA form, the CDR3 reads TGCGCCAGCAGCTCCTTTCGGACAGGGTCGAGCACCGGGGAGCTGTTTTTT. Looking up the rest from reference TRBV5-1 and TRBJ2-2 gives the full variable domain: KAGVTQTPRYLIKTRGQQVTLSCSPISGHRSVSWYQQTPGQGLQFLFEYFSETQRNKGNFPGRFSGRQFSNSRSEMNVSTLELGDSALYLCASSSFRTGSSTGELFFGEGSRLTVL.

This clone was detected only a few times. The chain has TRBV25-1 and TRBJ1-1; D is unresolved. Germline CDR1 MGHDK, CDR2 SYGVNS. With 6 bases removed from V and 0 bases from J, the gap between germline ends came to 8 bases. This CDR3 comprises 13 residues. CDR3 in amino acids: CASRKQLNTEAFF. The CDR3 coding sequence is TGTGCCAGCAGGAAACAGTTGAACACTGAAGCTTTCTTT. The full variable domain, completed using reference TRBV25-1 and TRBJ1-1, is EADIYQTPRYLVIGTGKKITLECSQTMGHDKMYWYQQDPGMELHLIHYSYGVNSTEKGDLSSESTVSRIRTEHFPLTLESARPSHTSQYLCASRKQLNTEAFFGQGTRLTVV.